This T cell receptor (beta chain) came from a study of cytomegalovirus exposure and HLA in healthy donors. V was shortened by 1 base and J by 0 bases, with 12 bases between the two germline ends. Germline V gene lookup returns CDR1 KGHSH and CDR2 LQKENI. CDR3 length equals 16 residues. PCR was performed using 60 Vbeta and 13 Jbeta primers. Generated by immunoSEQ multiplex PCR, the TCRdb table keeps only in-frame clones and is missing some. The repertoire table contains some 70,000 clones. Sequenced sample: PBMCs. The receptor was derived from a man aged 40-49 years in good health and CMV-seronegative. The chain carries TRBV18 and TRBJ1-1; D uncertain. Here the CDR3 DNA reads TGTGCCAGCTCACCACGAGTAGTCTTAGTGAACACTGAAGCTTTCTTT. Its translation: CASSPRVVLVNTEAFF. The complete variable domain, with remaining parts taken from reference TRBV18 and TRBJ1-1, reads NAGVMQNPRHLVRRRGQEARLRCSPMKGHSHVYWYRQLPEEGLKFMVYLQKENIIDESGMPKERFSAEFPKEGPSILRIQQVVRGDSAAYFCASSPRVVLVNTEAFFGQGTRLTVV.